This T cell receptor (beta chain) emerged from a study of T cell changes during pregnancy in multiple sclerosis. The protocol was immunoSEQ multiplex PCR, while the TCRdb copy is restricted to in-frame clones and leaves out a portion. The table has roughly 67,000 clones, 80% to 95% seen once. This CDR3 has 16 amino acids. Trimming left V 1 base short and J 6 bases short, with 19 bases between. Germline V gene lookup returns CDR1 LNHDA and CDR2 SQIVND (reference sequence). This receptor was obtained from a female donor with multiple sclerosis, enrolled in a pregnancy study. Material: peripheral blood, obtained in the second trimester of pregnancy. The V and J genes are TRBV19 and TRBJ2-7, with D possibly TRBD2 on 6 matching bases. CDR3 protein: CASSIGALAVLGEQYF. The CDR3 region has the DNA TGTGCCAGTAGTATAGGAGCACTAGCAGTCTTGGGCGAGCAGTACTTC. Full variable domain (remainder filled in from reference TRBV19 and TRBJ2-7): DGGITQSPKYLFRKEGQNVTLSCEQNLNHDAMYWYRQDPGQGLRLIYYSQIVNDFQKGDIAEGYSVSREKKESFPLTVTSAQKNPTAFYLCASSIGALAVLGEQYFGPGTRLTVT.